The rows below give T cell receptor beta chains drawn from one sample of a study of regulatory T cells in long-lasting Graves disease. TCRdb ran MiXCR on the multiplex PCR reads and lists one entry per CDR3 protein. Of some 400,000 distinct CDR3 sequences listed, 15% are singletons. These same records also appear under a second study, on T cells in Graves' hyperthyroidism and ophthalmopathy.

The specimen comprised peripheral blood mononuclear cells (PBMCs), sampled at new diagnosis, from a patient treated with antithyroid drugs. The origin of the receptors is a woman in her thirties with Graves disease. Both conserved end residues are part of each CDR3. The order of the fields is V gene, clone size, CDR3 protein. Expanded clones get a size class; other rows say once, few or many, or leave the size out.

v_call: TRBV20-1; clone_size: -; cdr3_aa: CSATDGKETQYF
v_call: TRBV11-2; clone_size: -; cdr3_aa: CASSLILGTTNEKLFF
v_call: TRBV6-1; clone_size: many; cdr3_aa: CASSARDRSYEQYF
v_call: TRBV5-1; clone_size: many; cdr3_aa: CASSLGMGGNQPQHF
v_call: TRBV11-2; clone_size: many; cdr3_aa: CASSLAGGRLAGAYQETQYF
v_call: TRBV24-1; clone_size: many; cdr3_aa: CATSATGVQYF
v_call: TRBV28; clone_size: -; cdr3_aa: CASSRPANTNYGYTF
v_call: TRBV5-1; clone_size: -; cdr3_aa: CASSLKGLRDQPQHF
v_call: TRBV27; clone_size: -; cdr3_aa: CASSLLGVGGVHKAFF
v_call: TRBV9; clone_size: once; cdr3_aa: CASSVDPLAGDLRAKNIQYF
v_call: TRBV5-1; clone_size: many; cdr3_aa: CASSTQREGTQYF
v_call: TRBV28; clone_size: many; cdr3_aa: CASSFGQNIQYF
v_call: TRBV11-2; clone_size: -; cdr3_aa: CASRVGTAGNTVYF
v_call: TRBV24-1; clone_size: many; cdr3_aa: CATSEGGPTTEAFF
v_call: TRBV9; clone_size: few; cdr3_aa: CASSVALRGRENGYTF
v_call: TRBV28; clone_size: many; cdr3_aa: CASKDHLADTQYF
v_call: TRBV24-1; clone_size: many; cdr3_aa: CATSEYRGTSSYNEQFF
v_call: TRBV27; clone_size: -; cdr3_aa: CASSLSPVTGTQYF
v_call: TRBV28; clone_size: many; cdr3_aa: CASSLWTRRTGNLYEQYF
v_call: TRBV5-6; clone_size: many; cdr3_aa: CASSRGGRNEQFF
v_call: TRBV18; clone_size: few; cdr3_aa: CASSPRVDWTGELFF
v_call: TRBV6-2/TRBV6-3; clone_size: -; cdr3_aa: CASSDSLADTQYF
v_call: TRBV27; clone_size: many; cdr3_aa: CASSPAAGEVGYEQYF
v_call: TRBV20-1; clone_size: many; cdr3_aa: CSAFVAATYEQYF
v_call: TRBV27; clone_size: few; cdr3_aa: CASSHLFSGEETQYF
v_call: TRBV13; clone_size: many; cdr3_aa: CASGFRSQETQYF
v_call: TRBV24-1; clone_size: many; cdr3_aa: CATQWTGEDTQYF
v_call: TRBV12-3/TRBV12-4; clone_size: many; cdr3_aa: CASSLAGREQYF
v_call: TRBV27; clone_size: once; cdr3_aa: CASRIQGLGQPQHF
v_call: TRBV30; clone_size: many; cdr3_aa: CAWGGRAGIFDTQYF
v_call: TRBV11-2; clone_size: many; cdr3_aa: CASSLGGAAYEQYF
v_call: TRBV9; clone_size: many; cdr3_aa: CASSVSGSLTDTQYF
v_call: TRBV4-1; clone_size: -; cdr3_aa: CASSQERVMRGPTEAFF
v_call: TRBV6-9; clone_size: few; cdr3_aa: CASSYVGGGEAFF
v_call: TRBV24-1; clone_size: -; cdr3_aa: CATSGRTAAGYTF
v_call: TRBV6-1; clone_size: many; cdr3_aa: CASSTSGTHEQYF
v_call: TRBV10-1; clone_size: many; cdr3_aa: CASSESMQTEETQYF
v_call: TRBV20-1; clone_size: few; cdr3_aa: CSATGRGDGYTF
v_call: TRBV6-1; clone_size: many; cdr3_aa: CASRAEYEQYF
v_call: TRBV29-1; clone_size: -; cdr3_aa: CSVRRDANTGELFF
v_call: TRBV2; clone_size: many; cdr3_aa: CASSPDPGGYGYTF
v_call: TRBV30; clone_size: many; cdr3_aa: CAWIGFNKETQYF